This T cell receptor beta chain emerged from a study of identical twins. TCRdb used MiXCR to reprocess the 5' RACE reads, holding one entry per CDR3 protein. The table shows some 270,000 distinct CDR3 sequences, with approximately 8.6% occurring only once. In regard to this clonotype: The antigen remains undetermined.

General study findings and limits: Excess twin sharing in beta out-of-frame sequences was weaker. Low generation probability was overrepresented in out-of-frame alpha sequences shared by twins. Out-of-frame TCR alpha sharing in monozygotic twins exceeded recombination model predictions. Reduced insertions were recorded for abundant cord blood beta clonotypes, with no such pattern in memory repertoires.

The same sample was also used in a study of yellow fever vaccine responses in identical twins.

Sequencing was carried out using CD8+ T cells sorted from blood. The receptor was derived from a woman in her late teens or twenties in good health.

CDR3 loop: CASGYRAGTNNEQFF. In DNA form, the CDR3 reads TGTGCCAGCGGGTACAGGGCCGGGACCAACAATGAGCAGTTCTTC. V and J are TRBV6-4 and TRBJ2-1; D may be TRBD1 (6 bases). Germline V gene lookup returns CDR1 MRHNA and CDR2 SNTAGT. This CDR3 comprises 15 residues. Trimming took 8 bases from V and 5 from J, leaving 19 bases between them.